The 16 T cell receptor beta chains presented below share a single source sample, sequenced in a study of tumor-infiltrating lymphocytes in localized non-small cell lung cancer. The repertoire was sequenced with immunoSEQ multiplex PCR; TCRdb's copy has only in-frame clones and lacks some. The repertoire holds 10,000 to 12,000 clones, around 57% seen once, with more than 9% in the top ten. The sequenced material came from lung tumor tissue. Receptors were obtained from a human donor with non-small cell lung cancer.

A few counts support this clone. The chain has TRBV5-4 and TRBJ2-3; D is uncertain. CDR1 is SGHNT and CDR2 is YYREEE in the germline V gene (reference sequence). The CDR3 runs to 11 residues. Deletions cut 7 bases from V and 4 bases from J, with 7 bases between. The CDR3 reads CASWAADTQYF. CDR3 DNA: TGTGCCAGCTGGGCGGCAGATACGCAGTATTTT.

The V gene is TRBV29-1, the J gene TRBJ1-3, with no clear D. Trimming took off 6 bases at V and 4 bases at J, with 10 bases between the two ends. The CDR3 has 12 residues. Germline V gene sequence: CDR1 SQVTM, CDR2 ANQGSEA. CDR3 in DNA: TGCAGCGTATCTAGAACGGGAAACACCATATATTTT. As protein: CSVSRTGNTIYF.

The CDR3 protein is CSANRELWAFF. DNA of the CDR3: TGCAGTGCTAACAGGGAACTCTGGGCTTTCTTT. The chain recombines TRBV20-1 with TRBJ1-1, with TRBD1 as a possible D gene (6 bases). The CDR3 loop spans 11 amino acids. Trimming stripped 4 bases from V and 11 bases from J, with 14 bases between. Germline CDR1 DFQATT, CDR2 SNEGSKA (reference sequence).

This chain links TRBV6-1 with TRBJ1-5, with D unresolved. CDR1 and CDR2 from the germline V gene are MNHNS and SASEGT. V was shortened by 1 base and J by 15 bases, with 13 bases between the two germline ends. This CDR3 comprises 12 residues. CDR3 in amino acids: CASSEEGYSWHF. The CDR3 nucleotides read TGTGCCAGCAGTGAAGAAGGATATTCCTGGCATTTT.

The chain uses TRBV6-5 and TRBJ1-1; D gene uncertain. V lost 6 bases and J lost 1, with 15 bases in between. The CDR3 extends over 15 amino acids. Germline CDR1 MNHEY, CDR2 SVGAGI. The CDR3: CASRAARWGNTEAFF. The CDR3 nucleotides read TGTGCCAGCAGGGCTGCTCGGTGGGGGAACACTGAAGCTTTCTTT.

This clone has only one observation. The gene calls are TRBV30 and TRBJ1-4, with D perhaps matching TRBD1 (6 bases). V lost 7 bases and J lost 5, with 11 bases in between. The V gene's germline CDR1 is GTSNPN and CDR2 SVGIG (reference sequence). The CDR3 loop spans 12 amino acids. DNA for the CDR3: TGTGCCTCGCAGGGGAGGAATGAAAAACTGTTTTTT. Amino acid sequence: CASQGRNEKLFF.

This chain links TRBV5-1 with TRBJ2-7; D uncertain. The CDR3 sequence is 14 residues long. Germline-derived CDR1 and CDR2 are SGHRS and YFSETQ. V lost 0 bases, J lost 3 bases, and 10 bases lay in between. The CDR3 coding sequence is TGCGCCAGCAGCTTGGGCGCAGGCATCTACGAGCAGTACTTC. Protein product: CASSLGAGIYEQYF.

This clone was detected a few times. CDR3 region: CASSQEAGGGYGYTF. The CDR3 DNA reads as TGTGCCAGCAGCCAAGAAGCCGGGGGCGGCTATGGCTACACCTTC. The chain combines TRBV14 with TRBJ1-2, with D perhaps matching TRBD1 (6 bases). Trimming cost V 0 bases and J 4 bases, with 12 bases left between them. There are 15 residues in the CDR3. Germline V CDR1 and CDR2: SGHDN, FVKESK.

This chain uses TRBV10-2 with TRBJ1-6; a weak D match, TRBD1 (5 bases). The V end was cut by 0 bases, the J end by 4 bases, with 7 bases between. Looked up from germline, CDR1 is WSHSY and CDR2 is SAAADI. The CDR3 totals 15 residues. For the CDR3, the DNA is TGCGCCAGCAGTGAGTCCCAGGGATATAATTCACCCCTCCACTTT. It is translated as CASSESQGYNSPLHF.

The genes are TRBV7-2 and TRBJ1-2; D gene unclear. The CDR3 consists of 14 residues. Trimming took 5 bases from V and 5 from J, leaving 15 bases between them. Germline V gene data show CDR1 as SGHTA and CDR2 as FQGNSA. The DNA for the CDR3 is TGTGCCAGCAGCCCCCGACAAGCGGCTTATGGCTACACCTTC. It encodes CASSPRQAAYGYTF.

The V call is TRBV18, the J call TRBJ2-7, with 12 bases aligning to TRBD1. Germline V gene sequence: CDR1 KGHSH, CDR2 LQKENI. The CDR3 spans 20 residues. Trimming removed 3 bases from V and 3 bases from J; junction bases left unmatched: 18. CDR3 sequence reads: CASSPRGPGQGAQRGYEQYF. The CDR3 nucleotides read TGTGCCAGCTCACCGAGGGGTCCGGGACAGGGGGCCCAACGTGGCTACGAGCAGTACTTC.

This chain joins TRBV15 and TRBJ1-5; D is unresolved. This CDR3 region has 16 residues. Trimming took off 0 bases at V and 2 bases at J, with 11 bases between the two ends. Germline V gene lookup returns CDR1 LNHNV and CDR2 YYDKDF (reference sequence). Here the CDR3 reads CATSRDPSWGNQPQHF. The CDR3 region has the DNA TGTGCCACCAGCAGAGATCCCAGTTGGGGCAATCAGCCCCAGCATTTT. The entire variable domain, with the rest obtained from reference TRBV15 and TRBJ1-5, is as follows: DAMVIQNPRYQVTQFGKPVTLSCSQTLNHNVMYWYQQKSSQAPKLLFHYYDKDFNNEADTPDNFQSRRPNTSFCFLDIRSPGLGDTAMYLCATSRDPSWGNQPQHFGDGTRLSIL.

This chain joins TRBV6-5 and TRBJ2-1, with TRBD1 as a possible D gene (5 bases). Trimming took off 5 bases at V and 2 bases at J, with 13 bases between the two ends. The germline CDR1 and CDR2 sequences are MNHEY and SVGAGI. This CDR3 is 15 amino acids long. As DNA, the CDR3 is TGTGCCAGCAGTCAAGGACAAAGCGCCTACAATGAGCAGTTCTTC. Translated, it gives CASSQGQSAYNEQFF.

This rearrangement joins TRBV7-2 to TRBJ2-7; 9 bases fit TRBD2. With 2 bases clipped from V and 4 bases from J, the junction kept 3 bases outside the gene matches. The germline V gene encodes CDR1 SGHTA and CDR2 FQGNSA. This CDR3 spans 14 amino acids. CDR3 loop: CASSLSGGSYEQYF. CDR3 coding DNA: TGTGCCAGCAGCTTAAGCGGGGGGAGTTACGAGCAGTACTTC.

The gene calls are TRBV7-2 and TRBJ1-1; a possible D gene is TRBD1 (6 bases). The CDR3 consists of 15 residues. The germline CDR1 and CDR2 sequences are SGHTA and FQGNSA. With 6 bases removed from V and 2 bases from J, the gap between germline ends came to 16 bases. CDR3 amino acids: CASRTSGGINTEAFF. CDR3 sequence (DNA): TGTGCCAGCAGGACATCCGGGGGCATAAACACTGAAGCTTTCTTT.

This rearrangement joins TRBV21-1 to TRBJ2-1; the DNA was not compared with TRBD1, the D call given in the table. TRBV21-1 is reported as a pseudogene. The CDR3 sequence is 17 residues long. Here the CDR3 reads CASSNGGGDRAFYEQFF. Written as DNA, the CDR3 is TGTGCCAGCAGCAATGGCGGCGGGGACAGGGCTTTCTATGAGCAGTTCTTC.